The 19 T cell receptor beta chains listed next were all sequenced from one sample in a study of T cells in Graves' hyperthyroidism and ophthalmopathy. TCR beta CDR3 sequences were amplified from RNA transcripts. HTBI primers were employed in a first-round RT-PCR of the TCR CDR3. A single record per CDR3 protein comes from TCRdb applying MiXCR to the multiplex PCR reads. The sample lists more than 500,000 distinct CDR3 sequences, around 15% occurring once. The sequenced sample was blood. All receptors derive from a woman between 35 and 50 years old with Graves' hyperthyroidism.

In its sample, this clonotype was seen many times. The chain joins TRBV3-1 to TRBJ2-7, with no clear D. V dropped 3 bases and J dropped 5 bases, with 8 bases sitting between them. CDR3 length: 12 amino acids. CDR1 and CDR2 (germline): LGHDT, YNNKEL (reference sequence). The CDR3 DNA sequence: TGTGCCAGCAGCCAGTTCGTCCACGAGCAGTACTTC. Translated, it gives CASSQFVHEQYF.

This clonotype was observed a few times. The chain recombines TRBV9 with TRBJ2-1; the match to TRBD1 covers 9 bases. The CDR3 covers 15 residues. Germline V gene data show CDR1 as SGDLS and CDR2 as YYNGEE. Germline trimming cut 3 bases from V and 3 bases from J; bases unmatched to any gene: 4. The CDR3 sequence is CASSDGQGYYNEQFF. The CDR3 bases are TGTGCCAGCAGCGACGGACAGGGGTACTACAATGAGCAGTTCTTC.

This clonotype was seen ten or more times. The V call is TRBV7-3, the J call TRBJ2-3; 12 bases agree with TRBD1. With V trimmed by 4 bases and J by 9 bases, 5 bases remained unmatched. Germline CDR1 SGHTA, CDR2 FQGTGA. The CDR3 is made up of 14 amino acids. The CDR3 reads CASSSGTGGGTQYF. The CDR3 DNA sequence: TGTGCCAGCAGCTCCGGGACAGGGGGCGGGACGCAGTATTTT.

This clonotype has at least ten counts. The V call is TRBV5-1, the J call TRBJ2-1, with TRBD2 identical over 13 bases. CDR3 length equals 15 residues. Germline lookup yields CDR1 SGHRS and CDR2 YFSETQ. J was trimmed by 7 bases and V by 3 bases; bases with no gene match: 4. In nucleotides, the CDR3 is TGCGCCAGCAGCTCGACTAGCGGGAGGTTGAATGAGCAGTTCTTC. It yields the protein CASSSTSGRLNEQFF.

V and J are TRBV11-3 and TRBJ2-1, with D possibly TRBD2 on 5 matching bases. CDR1 and CDR2 from the germline V gene are SGHNT and YENEEA. The CDR3 sequence is 15 residues long. Deletions cut 0 bases from V and 1 base from J, with 7 bases between. The CDR3 here is CASSLEAVSYNEQFF. The CDR3 DNA reads as TGTGCCAGCAGCTTAGAAGCGGTTTCCTACAATGAGCAGTTCTTC.

This chain connects TRBV20-1 to TRBJ2-3; TRBD2 aligns across 8 bases. Germline CDR1 reads DFQATT; CDR2 reads SNEGSKA (reference sequence). Germline trimming cut 3 bases from V and 3 bases from J; bases unmatched to any gene: 5. The CDR3 loop spans 14 amino acids. In nucleotides, the CDR3 is TGCAGTGCTAGGACGGGAGGGGGAACAGATACGCAGTATTTT. Translating gives CSARTGGGTDTQYF.

This clonotype was recorded at least ten times. The V and J genes are TRBV28 and TRBJ1-5; D remains unclear. The CDR3 contains 17 residues. The germline gives CDR1 MDHEN, CDR2 SYDVKM. The V gene lost 5 bases and the J gene lost 6 bases, with 23 bases spanning the gap. CDR3 sequence: CASSRVHSHPLRQPQHF. DNA of the CDR3: TGTGCCAGCAGTCGAGTTCATAGTCACCCCCTACGTCAGCCCCAGCATTTT.

This clonotype was found many times. The chain is built from TRBV12-3 or TRBV12-4 and TRBJ1-1, with no clear D. The CDR3 sequence is 13 residues long. The ends were cut back, 5 bases at V and 4 bases at J, with 11 bases in the middle. CDR3 nucleotides: TGTGCCAGCAGTCCGGACGGTGGCACTGAAGCTTTCTTT. Protein: CASSPDGGTEAFF.

This clonotype was seen repeatedly, ten times or more. The rearrangement links TRBV28 to TRBJ1-2; D is undetermined. The germline V gene has CDR1 MDHEN and CDR2 SYDVKM. The CDR3 runs to 13 residues. V was cut by 4 bases and J by 6 bases, with 12 bases left in between. In nucleotides, the CDR3 is TGTGCCAGCAGTTCCACTCTCAGCAATGGCTACACCTTC. Protein sequence: CASSSTLSNGYTF.

This clonotype appeared a few times. J is TRBJ1-3 and V is TRBV7-2; possibly TRBD1 for D (6 bases). Germline CDR1 and CDR2: SGHTA and FQGNSA. The CDR3 extends over 17 amino acids. V lost 0 bases and J 0 bases, leaving 12 bases between the germline ends. This CDR3 reads CASSLAGGPSSGNTIYF. The CDR3 DNA sequence: TGTGCCAGCAGCTTAGCAGGGGGGCCCAGCTCTGGAAACACCATATATTTT. The full variable domain, with the rest looked up from reference TRBV7-2 and TRBJ1-3, is GAGVSQSPSNKVTEKGKDVELRCDPISGHTALYWYRQSLGQGLEFLIYFQGNSAPDKSGLPSDRFSAERTGGSVSTLTIQRTQQEDSAVYLCASSLAGGPSSGNTIYFGEGSWLTVV.

This clonotype was observed a few times. V usage is TRBV7-9 and J usage is TRBJ2-3; D gene unclear. The CDR3 is made up of 16 amino acids. The germline V and J ends were trimmed by 7 bases and 1 base, with 18 bases remaining between them. Germline CDR1 reads SEHNR; CDR2 reads FQNEAQ (reference sequence). The CDR3 region is CASTQFRDSGTDTQYF. The DNA for the CDR3 is TGTGCCAGCACCCAGTTCCGTGATTCGGGCACAGATACGCAGTATTTT.

This sequence joins TRBV3-1 and TRBJ2-7, with a possible D match to TRBD2 (6 bases). Trimming left V 2 bases short and J 9 bases short, with 11 bases between. CDR1 and CDR2 (germline): LGHDT, YNNKEL (reference sequence). This CDR3 has 12 residues. CDR3 amino acids: CASSQQGGGQYF. CDR3 DNA sequence: TGTGCCAGCAGCCAACAGGGAGGCGGGCAGTACTTC.

This clonotype turned up a few times. J is TRBJ2-1 and V is TRBV2; 8 bases match TRBD1. Germline V lookup: CDR1 SNHLY, CDR2 FYNNEI. The CDR3 has 14 amino acids. V was pared by 3 bases and J by 9 bases, with 7 bases of the junction left unmatched. This CDR3 is CASSDIQGAGEQFF. CDR3 nucleotides: TGTGCCAGCAGTGATATCCAGGGGGCGGGTGAGCAGTTCTTC. Together with reference TRBV2 and TRBJ2-1, the CDR3 gives the full variable domain: EPEVTQTPSHQVTQMGQEVILRCVPISNHLYFYWYRQILGQKVEFLVSFYNNEISEKSEIFDDQFSVERPDGSNFTLKIRSTKLEDSAMYFCASSDIQGAGEQFFGPGTRLTVL.

The table lists this clonotype with many counts. The CDR3 sequence is CASSLIGGAAGYTF. In DNA form, the CDR3 reads TGTGCCAGCAGCTTGATCGGGGGCGCAGCTGGCTACACCTTC. The V and J genes are TRBV7-2 and TRBJ1-2, with D maybe TRBD1 (6 bases). The CDR3 runs to 14 residues. The V and J ends lost 3 bases and 7 bases respectively, with 15 bases between them. Germline CDR1 and CDR2: SGHTA and FQGNSA.

This clonotype was counted ten times or more. This rearrangement joins TRBV7-6 to TRBJ2-7, with TRBD2 matching over 8 bases. Trimming removed 1 base from V and 5 bases from J; junction bases left unmatched: 7. CDR1 is SGHVS, CDR2 FNYEAQ, per germline. This CDR3 contains 15 residues. CDR3 coding DNA: TGTGCCAGCAGCTTAGGTACAGGGACTAGAGACGAGCAGTACTTC. Its translation: CASSLGTGTRDEQYF.

The rearrangement links TRBV19 to TRBJ2-1; 16 nucleotides line up with TRBD2. The CDR3 is made up of 14 amino acids. The V segment lost 10 bases and the J segment 12 bases; nucleotides outside the gene matches: 9. From germline, CDR1 is LNHDA and CDR2 SQIVND (reference sequence). Written as DNA, the CDR3 is TGTGCCAATCCGGGACTAGCGGGAGGGCCGCCGCAGTTCTTC. The encoded protein is CANPGLAGGPPQFF.

This clonotype occurred many times. The chain has TRBV10-3 and TRBJ2-1; 11 bases map to TRBD2. The CDR3 contains 15 residues. CDR1 and CDR2 (germline): ENHRY, SYGVKD. Losses at the gene ends were 8 bases for V and 7 bases for J; bases not matched to a gene: 10. CDR3 bases: TGTGCCATCGGTCTACTAGCGGGAGTGGGTAATGAGCAGTTCTTC. It is translated as CAIGLLAGVGNEQFF.

This clonotype was found many times. This chain joins TRBV7-8 and TRBJ2-2; TRBD2 aligns across 9 bases. Germline V CDR1 and CDR2: SGHVS, FQNEAQ. CDR3 size: 15 residues. J lost 4 bases, V lost 5 bases, and 5 bases had no gene match. CDR3 protein: CASSVSGSGTGELFF. The DNA of the CDR3 is TGTGCCAGCAGCGTTAGCGGGAGCGGCACCGGGGAGCTGTTTTTT.

This sequence joins TRBV30 and TRBJ2-5; no clear D gene. Between the trimmed V and J ends, which lost 0 bases and 3 bases, there was a span of 11 bases. The CDR3 is 14 residues long. CDR1 is GTSNPN, CDR2 SVGIG, per germline (reference sequence). The CDR3 nucleotides read TGTGCCTGGAGTGTGGCCGGGTTAGAAGAGACCCAGTACTTC. This translates into CAWSVAGLEETQYF.